This entry concerns a single T cell receptor beta chain. Its antigen is unknown. The record has no base qualities; no much larger clone is one base away. The data derive from a study of cytomegalovirus exposure and HLA in healthy donors (dated by TCRdb to the late 2010s). Regarding the research as a whole: According to an earlier analysis of 550 to 700 of the donors, about 179 million T cells yielded 117 million unique TCR beta sequences and about 300 Gb of sequence data. An early release covering over 500 HLA-typed donors comprised about 300 gigabases of sequencing data and approximately 85 million unique TCR sequences. Of the 398 genotyped donors, over 65% fell in the genetic ancestry cluster associated with self-reported Caucasian donors. The study aimed to test whether cataloging public T cell receptors could reveal signatures of past pathogen exposure. The T cell repertoires of several hundred subjects were profiled by immunosequencing and related to cytomegalovirus serostatus. Besides the first cohort of hundreds of subjects, a separate validation cohort made up of 120 different subjects was used. The study combined high-throughput TCR immunosequencing, statistical association of individual TCRs with disease status, and machine learning to predict cytomegalovirus infection status. A later analysis re-analyzed previously published TCR beta repertoires from hundreds of donors and added high-resolution HLA genotyping to study TCR occurrence patterns. The later analysis used no new phenotypic data to find candidate immune exposures, relying instead on TCR beta sequences and their occurrence across donors. An earlier analysis of approximately 580 of the donors used high-throughput TCR beta sequencing to judge whether each TCR beta V gene segment behaved as functional or pseudogenic. Alongside the repertoire data, information on donor age, sex, ethnicity and CMV serostatus was compiled. In a later genetic analysis, genome-wide SNP genotypes for about three fifths of the roughly 670 donors were used, and that subset was treated as a discovery cohort. All discovery cohort repertoires had been generated using a single sequencing platform. HLA typing included class I and class II loci at four-digit resolution. Typing coverage varied by locus: roughly 629-630 donors for A, B, C, DRB1 and DQB1; approximately 500 for DQA1; over 600 for DPA1; 400 to 480 for DPB1. Roughly 5 DR-DQ haplotypes were handled as single units for association and clustering, since linkage in the cohort was strong. Across 300 to 500 genotyped donors of the cohort, an average of roughly 200,000 unique TCR beta nucleotide sequences per donor were sequenced, and 15% to 20% of those sequences were non-productive. The study at large found these results: In vitro tests confirmed that a few of the cytomegalovirus-associated TCR beta chains recognize cytomegalovirus antigens. For the cohort, immune exposure information was limited to CMV serostatus. Roughly uniform sequencing depth across donors was assumed in presence/absence analyses, although this assumption may not hold. Broadly in line with IMGT annotations, most TCR beta V segments showed up in productive rearrangements about 87% or about 30% of the time in an earlier analysis of 450 to 750 of the donors. HLA typing was unavailable for some donors at each locus, so association tests used only the typed subset. While some public TCRs were present in many individuals, most TCR sequences turned up only very rarely across donors. At a false discovery rate of 0.05, a later analysis linked around 15,000 TCR beta sequences to specific HLA alleles. The study listed 164 TCR beta chains as associated with cytomegalovirus. Because counts were too low, 15 or so rarely observed V segments, including chromosome 9 orphons, were excluded from the earlier analysis of roughly 580 of the donors. Assigning TCR associations to individual alleles was difficult when HLA alleles, especially DR and DQ, strongly co-occurred. The classifier was reported to diagnose cytomegalovirus status with high specificity and sensitivity in both the original and validation cohorts. According to a later analysis, most CMV-associated TCR beta chains appeared to be HLA-restricted, and the HLA associations seemed to be driven largely by CMV exposure. According to a later analysis, TCR association rates differed among HLA loci, with DRB1 alleles showing the most associated TCRs and HLA-C alleles showing the fewest. Some IMGT-functional V segments, including TRBV6-2 and TRBV6-3, could not be distinguished by the 87-base-pair reads and were therefore excluded. A further reported finding was that TCR beta sequences accurately predicted the HLA-A and HLA-B alleles for most subjects in the first cohort. The authors suggested that the approach could potentially be generalized to other disease states and immunological phenotypes. Only TCR beta chains were sequenced in this cohort, and the absence of alpha or paired-chain data limited detectable features. According to a later analysis, parvovirus B19, influenza, CMV and Epstein-Barr virus appeared linked to several top co-occurrence clusters. A cluster of highly shared sequence variants was judged likely to represent a technical artifact of the sequencing pipeline. A later analysis found that HLA-associated TCR beta chains were more clonally expanded and had lower generation probabilities than equally common non-associated chains. According to a later genetic analysis, donors in an Asian-associated ancestry cluster had fewer N-insertions in productive TCRs than the approximately 650-donor mean. An association between a missense DCLRE1C variant and V-gene and J-gene trimming of TCR beta chains was found in a later genetic analysis and replicated in an independent cohort. Correlated functional status among segregating V segments might reflect linkage disequilibrium, but an unknown experimental factor could not be ruled out.

The cohort consisted of 600 to 750 healthy bone marrow donors. At the time of sampling, all cohort members were nominally healthy, though unrecorded immune exposures were likely present. The donor was CMV seronegative and was included in the group of a few hundred seronegative cohort members. A peripheral blood sample was collected from each donor, and TCR beta sequencing was performed on peripheral blood mononuclear cells. Genomic DNA extraction from the blood cell samples was performed with the Qiagen DNeasy Blood Extraction Kit. The library relied on the immunoSEQ multiplex PCR assay. For the multiplex PCR, a mixture combining 60 forward primers for TCR Vbeta segments and 13 reverse primers for TCR Jbeta segments was used. Amplification of the CDR3 region of rearranged TCR beta genes was performed with a multiplex PCR assay on genomic DNA. Amplified TCR beta libraries were sequenced as 87-base-pair reads on the Illumina HiSeq System. The authors' analysis ran thus. A later analysis counted about 80 million unique TCR beta chains across the 690 or so repertoires, and around 9.9 million of these chains were shared by at least two donors. Raw reads were error-corrected and collapsed into unique sequences with a nearest-neighbor algorithm that merged closely related sequences to remove PCR and sequencing errors. CDR3 sequences were aligned to IMGT reference sequences to assign V, D and J gene segments. For a sequence to be retained, a match of at least six nucleotides to both a V gene segment and a J gene segment was required. Rearrangements were classified as productive when the CDR3 lacked stop codons and remained in frame with V and J, and all other rearrangements were classified as non-productive. Following IMGT convention, CDR3 was defined as the stretch from the second conserved V-encoded cysteine up to the conserved J-encoded phenylalanine. Sequences without an unambiguous match to a single V gene segment were excluded from the earlier analysis of almost 600 of the donors. An earlier analysis of under 750 of the donors called V segments functional above 56.7% productive rearrangements and segregating when the between-donor standard deviation exceeded 5%. To diagnose cytomegalovirus status from the catalog of TCR beta chain sequences, a statistical classification framework was built. In a later analysis, V and J genes were assigned by comparing TCR nucleotide sequences against IMGT/GENE-DB human TR gene sequences. A later analysis assigned CDR3 sequences and most-parsimonious VDJ recombination scenarios with the TCRdist pipeline. In a later analysis, each TCR beta chain was defined by its CDR3 amino acid sequence together with its V-gene family, and reads without a unique V-gene family were excluded. In a later analysis, fewer than 650 highly shared, low-generation-probability nucleotide sequences were removed to address suspected cross-contamination and a sequencing artifact. In a later analysis, a clonal expansion index was calculated for each public chain from normalized within-repertoire ranks of inferred template counts. A later analysis computed generation probabilities with a VDJ recombination model fitted to out-of-frame rearrangements, and checked the results against IGoR. Hypergeometric tests were used in a later analysis to score TCR-TCR, TCR-HLA and TCR-CMV co-occurrence, with a repertoire-size bias correction applied to the TCR pairs. In a later analysis, false discovery rates were estimated by permuting HLA or CMV assignments 20 times. In a later analysis, co-occurring TCRs were grouped with DBSCAN, and TCRdist sequence similarity was added when clustering was performed within HLA-allele-positive subsets. Repertoires with fewer than 30,000 or more than 120,000 public chains were left out of co-occurrence clustering, as were a handful of repertoires with anomalous nucleotide sharing. In TCRdb, the immuneACCESS table is reduced to in-frame sequences with V and J assigned. These tables do not hold every clone; where another copy was compared, an unresolved V gene accounts for under half, and the others remain unexplained. That table gives V, J and clone size, and the DNA gave D and trimming. This sample lists approximately 260,000 clones; 85% to 95% were detected once. Of the sample, about 1.8% falls within the top ten clones.

Relative to germline, V is 1 base shorter and J is 0 bases shorter, with 22 bases between their ends. From the cysteine through the phenylalanine, the CDR3 covers 19 amino acids. Only the CDR3 DNA is retained, 57 bases long and in frame from the first base. Per the germline V gene, SGHRS is the CDR1 and YFSETQ is the CDR2. The sequencing sample was made of PBMCs. The receptor's source is a girl aged 2 to 10 in good health and CMV-seronegative. Recombination connected TRBV5-1 to TRBJ1-1; a tentative D call is TRBD1 (6 bases match). The DNA is TGCGCCAGCAGCTTGTGGGGTAGGGGGAGTGGGGGTATGAACACTGAAGCTTTCTTT. Translated, it gives CASSLWGRGSGGMNTEAFF.